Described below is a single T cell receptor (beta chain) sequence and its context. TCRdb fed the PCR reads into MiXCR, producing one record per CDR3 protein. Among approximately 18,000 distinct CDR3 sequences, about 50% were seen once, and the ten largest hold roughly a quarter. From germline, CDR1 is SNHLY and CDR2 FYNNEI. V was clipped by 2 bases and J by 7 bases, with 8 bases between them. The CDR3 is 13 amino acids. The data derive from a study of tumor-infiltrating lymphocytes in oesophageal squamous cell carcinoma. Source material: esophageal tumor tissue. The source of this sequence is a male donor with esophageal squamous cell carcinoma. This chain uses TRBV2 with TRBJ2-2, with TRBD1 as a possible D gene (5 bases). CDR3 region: CASSESTVGELFF. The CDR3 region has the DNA TGTGCCAGCAGTGAATCGACAGTCGGGGAGCTGTTTTTT.